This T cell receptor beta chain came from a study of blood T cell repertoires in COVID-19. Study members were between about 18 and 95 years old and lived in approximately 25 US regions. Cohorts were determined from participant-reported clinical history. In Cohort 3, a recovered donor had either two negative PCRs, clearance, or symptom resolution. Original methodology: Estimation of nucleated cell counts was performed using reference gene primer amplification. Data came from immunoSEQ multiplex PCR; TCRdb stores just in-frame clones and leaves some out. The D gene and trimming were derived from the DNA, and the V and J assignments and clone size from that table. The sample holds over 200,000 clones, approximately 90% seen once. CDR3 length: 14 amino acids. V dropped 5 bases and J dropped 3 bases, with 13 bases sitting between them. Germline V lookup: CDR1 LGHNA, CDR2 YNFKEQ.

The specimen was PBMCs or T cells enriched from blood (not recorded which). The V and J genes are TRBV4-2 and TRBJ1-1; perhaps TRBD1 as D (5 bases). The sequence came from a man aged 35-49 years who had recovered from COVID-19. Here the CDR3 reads CASSYSPTDTEAFF. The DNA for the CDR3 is TGTGCCAGCAGCTACTCACCGACAGACACTGAAGCTTTCTTT.